Included here is one T cell receptor beta chain sequence, with context. The antigen is undetermined. The protocol was immunoSEQ multiplex PCR, while the TCRdb copy is restricted to in-frame clones and leaves out a portion. The sample comprises nearly 25,000 clones, 78% of which are singletons, and more than 1.3% rests with the top ten. The trim removed 6 bases at V and 7 bases at J, leaving 10 bases unmatched. Germline V lookup: CDR1 SNHLY, CDR2 FYNNEI. The CDR3 spans 17 residues. The data were obtained in a study of OX40 agonist ivuxolimab in advanced cancers. Study-level information: The patients received ivuxolimab by intravenous route every 2 weeks at 0.01 to 10 mg/kg. Patients were approximately 80% male with ages roughly 20 to 85, mean approximately 58.

Study conclusions and caveats: Clonal expansion was seen in CD4+ and CD8+ blood T cells by week 6 at 0.1 to 3.0 mg/kg.

The rearrangement joins TRBV2 to TRBJ2-2; 14 nucleotides align to TRBD2. The sample here was CD4+ or CD8+ T cells sorted from blood, taken in a trial of the OX40 agonist ivuxolimab. The receptor's source is an adult with an advanced solid tumor such as melanoma, head and neck, liver or kidney cancer. The CDR3 region has the DNA TGTGCCAGCAGAGGACTAGCGGGAGGCCCTAGCAGCGGGGAGCTGTTTTTT. The encoded protein is CASRGLAGGPSSGELFF.